This TCR beta chain is drawn from a study of T cells in Graves' hyperthyroidism and ophthalmopathy. This clonotype was seen only a few times. RNA transcripts provided the source from which TCR beta CDR3 regions were amplified. The HTBI primer set was used in a first-round RT-PCR of the TCR CDR3. TCRdb recomputed calls from the multiplex PCR reads with MiXCR, one row per CDR3 protein. The data show hundreds of thousands of distinct CDR3 sequences, approximately 16% seen once. V was cut by 9 bases and J by 4 bases, with 22 bases left in between. The germline CDR1 and CDR2 sequences are MGHDK and SYGVNS. The CDR3 length is 16 residues. Isolation of PBMCs was performed on 8.5 to 10 ml fresh peripheral blood.

The rearrangement uses TRBV25-1 and TRBJ1-5; D uncertain. This TCR came from a woman in her thirties or forties with Graves' ophthalmopathy. The sample was blood. Here the CDR3 DNA reads TGTGCCAGAAAAACAAAGGGAATTCGAGGGAATCAGCCCCAGCATTTT. Its protein is CARKTKGIRGNQPQHF. Supplemented by reference TRBV25-1 and TRBJ1-5, the full variable domain reads EADIYQTPRYLVIGTGKKITLECSQTMGHDKMYWYQQDPGMELHLIHYSYGVNSTEKGDLSSESTVSRIRTEHFPLTLESARPSHTSQYLCARKTKGIRGNQPQHFGDGTRLSIL.